The 27 T cell receptor beta chains presented below share a single source sample, sequenced in a study of T-cell reconstitution after alpha-beta-depleted transplantation in children. Researchers prepared the TCRbeta library using unique molecular identifiers, the study reports. TCRdb reprocessed the PCR reads via MiXCR and lists one record per CDR3 protein. The table lists 360,000 or so distinct CDR3 sequences, roughly 20% of them singletons. The sequences come from PBMCs from the stem cell graft donor, collected from the stem cell graft. The receptors originated from a human donor who donated a stem cell graft to a child with acute myeloid leukemia.

There are many counts of this clonotype. The chain combines TRBV20-1 with TRBJ2-1, with D perhaps TRBD2 (5 bases). Trimming took 0 bases from V and 4 from J, leaving 13 bases between them. The CDR3 has 15 amino acids. CDR1 and CDR2 (germline): DFQATT, SNEGSKA (reference sequence). In DNA form, the CDR3 reads TGCAGTGCTAGAGATCCCCGGCCGGGGTACAATGAGCAGTTCTTC. Translated, it gives CSARDPRPGYNEQFF.

This clonotype has ten or more counts. V and J are TRBV20-1 and TRBJ1-5, with 7 bases that match TRBD1. The V gene end was trimmed by 0 bases and the J gene end by 2 bases; junction bases not matched to a gene: 7. Germline V gene sequence: CDR1 DFQATT, CDR2 SNEGSKA (reference sequence). The CDR3 has 16 residues. The CDR3 spells CSARDDRAFGNQPQHF. CDR3 bases: TGCAGTGCTAGAGACGACAGGGCCTTTGGCAATCAGCCCCAGCATTTT.

The chain combines TRBV13 with TRBJ2-7; D perhaps matches TRBD1 (8 bases). The CDR3 consists of 16 residues. CDR1 and CDR2 from the germline V gene are PRHDT and FYEKMQ (reference sequence). Trimming removed 1 base from V and 2 bases from J, with 15 bases in between. The CDR3 protein is CASSLVSTGGAYEQYF. The CDR3 nucleotides are TGTGCCAGCAGCTTAGTTTCAACAGGGGGGGCCTACGAGCAGTACTTC.

The rearrangement links TRBV4-2 to TRBJ2-7, with D hard to call. Germline lookup yields CDR1 LGHNA and CDR2 YNFKEQ. The V end was cut by 0 bases, the J end by 2 bases, with 11 bases between. The CDR3 consists of 15 residues. The CDR3 DNA is TGTGCCAGCAGCCAAGATCTGGAAAGGGCCTACGAGCAGTACTTC. Protein: CASSQDLERAYEQYF.

The J gene is TRBJ2-5, the V gene TRBV6-1, with 7 bases aligning to TRBD1. The CDR3 length is 14 residues. V shed 5 bases, J shed 2 bases, and the junction held 5 bases outside the gene matches. Germline V CDR1 and CDR2: MNHNS, SASEGT. For the CDR3, the DNA is TGTGCCAGCAGTCAATCGGGACAGCAAGAGACCCAGTACTTC. Amino acids: CASSQSGQQETQYF.

This clonotype has a handful of counts. The J gene is TRBJ2-7, the V gene TRBV10-3; TRBD2 might be the D (6 bases). This CDR3 has 15 amino acids. The V gene lost 0 bases and the J gene lost 2 bases, with 11 bases spanning the gap. Germline V gene lookup returns CDR1 ENHRY and CDR2 SYGVKD. CDR3 coding DNA: TGTGCCATCAGTGAGTCTGGCGGGAATCCCTACGAGCAGTACTTC. As protein: CAISESGGNPYEQYF.

This clonotype was counted once. V and J are TRBV7-3 and TRBJ2-3; TRBD1 matches 11 bases. This CDR3 spans 16 amino acids. Per the germline V gene, CDR1 is SGHTA and CDR2 is FQGTGA. The V segment lost 5 bases and the J segment 3 bases; nucleotides outside the gene matches: 7. DNA for the CDR3: TGTGCCAGCAGCGTTATGGGACAGGGGGGGACAGATACGCAGTATTTT. Amino acid sequence: CASSVMGQGGTDTQYF.

CDR3 nucleotides: TGCGCCAGCAGCCAAGATAGGGATAATTGGGGCGTGTACGAGCAGTACTTC. This codes for CASSQDRDNWGVYEQYF. This chain connects TRBV4-3 to TRBJ2-7; maybe TRBD1 (5 bases). V was shortened by 0 bases and J by 4 bases, with 19 bases between the two germline ends. This CDR3 spans 17 amino acids. Germline CDR1 is LGHNA and CDR2 is YSLEER.

There are a few counts of this clonotype. This chain links TRBV9 with TRBJ2-3, with TRBD2 matching over 11 bases. CDR3 length: 17 residues. Germline-derived CDR1 and CDR2 are SGDLS and YYNGEE. After removal of 0 bases from V and 3 bases from J, the junction contained 6 bases not matched to a gene. The CDR3 coding sequence is TGTGCCAGCAGCGTAGCGGTAGCGGGAGGGGGAACAGATACGCAGTATTTT. It codes for CASSVAVAGGGTDTQYF.

V gene TRBV29-1 combines with J gene TRBJ2-3; TRBD2 might be the D (7 bases). The CDR3 is made up of 14 amino acids. The V end lost 8 bases, the J end lost 6 bases, and 21 bases lay between the germline ends. In germline, CDR1 is SQVTM, CDR2 ANQGSEA. The CDR3 region is CSSQGRGRTDTQYF. The CDR3 DNA reads as TGCAGCTCCCAGGGGAGGGGACGAACGGATACGCAGTATTTT.

The rearrangement joins TRBV10-2 to TRBJ1-4; D is unresolved. This CDR3 has 11 amino acids. V was clipped by 7 bases and J by 12 bases, with 12 bases between them. Germline CDR1 and CDR2: WSHSY and SAAADI. CDR3 DNA sequence: TGCGCCAGCAAACTCTTAGGACAACTGTTTTTT. Translating it yields CASKLLGQLFF.

V and J are TRBV20-1 and TRBJ2-7, with D tentatively TRBD2 (6 bases). The germline V and J ends were trimmed by 4 bases and 6 bases, with 13 bases remaining between them. The CDR3 sequence is 12 residues long. The V gene's germline CDR1 is DFQATT and CDR2 SNEGSKA (reference sequence). CDR3 sequence (DNA): TGCAGTGCTACCGGAGGGTCCAGCGAGCAGTACTTC. This encodes CSATGGSSEQYF.

The chain links TRBV12-3 or TRBV12-4 to TRBJ2-1; D call uncertain. Trimming pared 6 bases from V and 1 base from J, leaving 13 bases between. This CDR3 contains 15 residues. In DNA form, the CDR3 reads TGTGCCAGCAGCCGGTGGGAACGATCCTACAATGAGCAGTTCTTC. The encoded protein is CASSRWERSYNEQFF.

This clonotype was counted ten times or more. CDR3 DNA: TGCAGTGCTAGGGAGTTGAACACTGAAGCTTTCTTT. As protein: CSARELNTEAFF. The V gene is TRBV20-1, the J gene TRBJ1-1; D gene uncertain. The germline V and J ends were trimmed by 3 bases and 0 bases, with 5 bases remaining between them. Germline V CDR1 and CDR2: DFQATT, SNEGSKA (reference sequence). This CDR3 has 12 amino acids.

The rearrangement links TRBV10-3 to TRBJ2-1, with a tentative D call TRBD2 (5 bases). The CDR3 is made up of 11 amino acids. With 10 bases removed from V and 5 bases from J, the gap between germline ends came to 9 bases. The germline V gene has CDR1 ENHRY and CDR2 SYGVKD. The CDR3 is CATAADNEQFF. CDR3 nucleotides: TGTGCCACCGCAGCGGACAATGAGCAGTTCTTC.

The CDR3 sequence is CATSDSTGSTEAFF. CDR3 nucleotide sequence: TGTGCCACCAGTGATTCCACAGGGAGCACTGAAGCTTTCTTT. The gene calls are TRBV24-1 and TRBJ1-1; D possibly corresponds to TRBD1 (6 bases). Trimming left V 2 bases short and J 4 bases short, with 10 bases between. Per germline, CDR1 KGHDR and CDR2 SFDVKD. The CDR3 consists of 14 residues.

This clonotype came up many times. The V and J genes are TRBV29-1 and TRBJ2-1; D remains ambiguous. V was cut by 1 base and J by 9 bases, with 13 bases left in between. The germline V gene encodes CDR1 SQVTM and CDR2 ANQGSEA. This CDR3 is 13 amino acids long. In DNA form, the CDR3 reads TGCAGCGTTGAAGGGCTAGTGTCAGGTGAGCAGTTCTTC. Translating gives CSVEGLVSGEQFF.

This sequence joins TRBV29-1 and TRBJ1-1; TRBD1 might be the D (5 bases). The germline V and J ends were trimmed by 6 bases and 2 bases, with 13 bases remaining between them. Germline assignment: CDR1 SQVTM and CDR2 ANQGSEA. The CDR3 runs 13 residues. CDR3 DNA sequence: TGCAGCGTCTTAGACAGCAAAAACACTGAAGCTTTCTTT. The encoded protein is CSVLDSKNTEAFF.

This clonotype was seen only a few times. The V and J genes are TRBV9 and TRBJ2-2, with 9 positions matching TRBD2. Germline V CDR1 and CDR2: SGDLS, YYNGEE. Trimming cost V 4 bases and J 5 bases; bases outside gene matches: 6. This CDR3 has 15 residues. The CDR3 loop is CASSPTSGRTGELFF. CDR3 nucleotides: TGTGCCAGCAGCCCCACCAGCGGGAGGACCGGGGAGCTGTTTTTT.

In its sample, this clonotype was seen many times. The chain recombines TRBV27 with TRBJ2-7; 8 positions agree with TRBD1. Germline V gene sequence: CDR1 MNHEY, CDR2 SMNVEV (reference sequence). This CDR3 spans 14 amino acids. V shed 0 bases and J 6 bases; nucleotides not matched to a gene: 4. CDR3 DNA sequence: TGTGCCAGCAGTTTATCGGCAGGGGGCGGCGAGCAGTACTTC. Translating gives CASSLSAGGGEQYF.

V is TRBV27 and J is TRBJ1-5; D possibly corresponds to TRBD1 (6 bases). The V and J ends lost 3 bases and 0 bases respectively, with 9 bases between them. Germline V lookup: CDR1 MNHEY, CDR2 SMNVEV (reference sequence). The CDR3 has 15 amino acids. CDR3 DNA: TGTGCCAGCAGTTTCAGGGGCCTTAGCAATCAGCCCCAGCATTTT. Translating it yields CASSFRGLSNQPQHF.

This clonotype occurred a few times. The chain couples TRBV12-3 or TRBV12-4 to TRBJ1-1; tentative D call: TRBD1 (6 bases). CDR3 length: 15 residues. V was clipped by 5 bases and J by 1 base, with 14 bases between them. The CDR3 protein is CASSPVGHKNTEAFF. The DNA for the CDR3 is TGTGCCAGCAGTCCCGTGGGACACAAGAACACTGAAGCTTTCTTT.

This sequence joins TRBV3-1 and TRBJ2-7, with TRBD1 matching over 8 bases. The CDR3 contains 15 residues. V dropped 4 bases and J dropped 5; count of bases not matched to a gene: 10. CDR1 is LGHDT and CDR2 is YNNKEL in the germline V gene (reference sequence). CDR3 in amino acids: CASSLSGGASDEQYF. DNA of the CDR3: TGTGCCAGCAGCCTTTCAGGGGGCGCCTCGGACGAGCAGTACTTC.

The rearrangement links TRBV11-3 to TRBJ2-1; possible D gene TRBD2, 7 bases. Germline V gene sequence: CDR1 SGHNT, CDR2 YENEEA. Trimming took 5 bases from V and 3 from J, leaving 17 bases between them. CDR3 size: 16 residues. CDR3 sequence: CASSASGGPLYNEQFF. The DNA of the CDR3 is TGTGCCAGCAGCGCCTCCGGGGGGCCGCTCTACAATGAGCAGTTCTTC.

This clonotype was detected only a few times. V is TRBV29-1 and J is TRBJ2-1; 7 bases are shared with TRBD2. The CDR3 is made up of 15 amino acids. CDR1 is SQVTM and CDR2 is ANQGSEA in the germline V gene. V lost 5 bases, J lost 3 bases, and 10 bases stayed unmatched. The CDR3 is CSVKGRLAVYNEQFF. The CDR3 coding sequence is TGCAGCGTTAAAGGAAGACTAGCTGTCTACAATGAGCAGTTCTTC.

This clonotype was counted between two and nine times. The rearrangement links TRBV5-1 to TRBJ2-3; D might be TRBD2 (5 bases). This CDR3 has 16 residues. CDR1 SGHRS and CDR2 YFSETQ come from the germline V gene. V lost 2 bases and J lost 4, with 17 bases in between. CDR3 DNA sequence: TGCGCCAGCAGCTTCGGTCTAGCTGCCGTTGCAGATACGCAGTATTTT. The encoded protein is CASSFGLAAVADTQYF.

This clonotype showed up just a few times. J is TRBJ2-1 and V is TRBV24-1; no clear D gene. V was shortened by 4 bases and J by 7 bases, with 10 bases between the two germline ends. Germline-derived CDR1 and CDR2 are KGHDR and SFDVKD. The CDR3 extends over 13 amino acids. CDR3 protein: CATSDPPWNEQFF. The CDR3 DNA is TGTGCCACCAGTGACCCGCCTTGGAATGAGCAGTTCTTC.